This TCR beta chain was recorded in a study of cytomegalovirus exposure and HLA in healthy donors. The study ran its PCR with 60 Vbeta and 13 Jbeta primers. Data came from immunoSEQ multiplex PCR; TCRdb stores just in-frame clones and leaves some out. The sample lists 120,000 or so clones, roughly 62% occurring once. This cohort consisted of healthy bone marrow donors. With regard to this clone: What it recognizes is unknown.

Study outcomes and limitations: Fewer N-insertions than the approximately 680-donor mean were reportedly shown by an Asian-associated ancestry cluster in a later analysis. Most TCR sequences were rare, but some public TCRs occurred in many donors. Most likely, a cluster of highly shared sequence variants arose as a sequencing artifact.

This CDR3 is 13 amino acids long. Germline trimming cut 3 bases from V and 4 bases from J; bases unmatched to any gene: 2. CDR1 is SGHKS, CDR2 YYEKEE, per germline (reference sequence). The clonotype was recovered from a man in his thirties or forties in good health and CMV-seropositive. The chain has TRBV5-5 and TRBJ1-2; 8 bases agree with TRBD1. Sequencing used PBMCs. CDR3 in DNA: TGTGCCAGCAGCTCCGGACAGGGCTATGGCTACACCTTC. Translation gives CASSSGQGYGYTF.